Below are 23 T cell receptor beta chains sequenced from a single sample in a study of blood T cell repertoires in COVID-19. Profiled with immunoSEQ multiplex PCR; TCRdb holds only in-frame clones, not every one. The data hold 330,000 or so clones, with roughly 89% observed a single time. Sequencing was carried out using peripheral blood. These receptors were collected from a man under 40 with COVID-19, enrolled during active disease.

V gene TRBV3-1 (or the pseudogene TRBV3-2) combines with J gene TRBJ2-1; 9 bases are a match to TRBD2. CDR1 LGHDT and CDR2 YNNKEL come from the germline V gene (reference sequence). CDR3 length: 16 residues. V gave up 1 base and J gave up 8 bases; unmatched junction bases: 9. The CDR3 nucleotides are TGTGCCAGCAGCCAAGGGGCGGGGGGGCCTTTTTATGAGCAGTTCTTC. It specifies CASSQGAGGPFYEQFF.

This chain links TRBV9 with TRBJ1-1; TRBD1 aligns across 8 bases. The CDR3 consists of 16 residues. Germline CDR1 and CDR2: SGDLS and YYNGEE. The ends lost 3 bases at V and 5 bases at J; junction bases unmatched: 12. The CDR3 nucleotides read TGTGCCAGCAGCGATTGGACAGGGTCTAGTGGGACTGAAGCTTTCTTT. Protein product: CASSDWTGSSGTEAFF.

This clone was observed a handful of times. The chain carries TRBV6-5 and TRBJ1-1; 7 positions match TRBD1. The CDR3 has 14 residues. The J segment lost 0 bases and the V segment lost 2 bases, leaving 0 bases of the junction unmatched. In germline, CDR1 is MNHEY, CDR2 SVGAGI. Written as DNA, the CDR3 is TGTGCCAGCAGTTACGGGACAGTGAACACTGAAGCTTTCTTT. This translates into CASSYGTVNTEAFF.

The gene calls are TRBV7-8 and TRBJ1-5, with D perhaps matching TRBD1 (6 bases). Trimming took off 5 bases at V and 3 bases at J, with 8 bases between the two ends. The germline gives CDR1 SGHVS, CDR2 FQNEAQ. This CDR3 region has 13 residues. The CDR3 DNA sequence: TGTGCCAGCAGCCGGGACAACAATCAGCCCCAGCATTTT. Residues: CASSRDNNQPQHF. The entire variable domain, with the rest obtained from reference TRBV7-8 and TRBJ1-5, is as follows: GAGVSQSPRYKVAKRGQDVALRCDPISGHVSLFWYQQALGQGPEFLTYFQNEAQLDKSGLPSDRFFAERPEGSVSTLKIQRTQQEDSAVYLCASSRDNNQPQHFGDGTRLSIL.

This rearrangement joins TRBV6-2 or TRBV6-3 to TRBJ2-5; 8 nucleotides agree with TRBD1. Trimming at V came to 2 bases and at J to 4 bases, leaving 18 bases not matched to a gene. Germline CDR1 and CDR2: MNHEY and SVGEGT. The CDR3 length is 19 residues. Here the CDR3 DNA reads TGTGCCAGCAGTTACGAAGGAAGAGTGGTCAGGGGGCTAGGAGAGACCCAGTACTTC. Residues: CASSYEGRVVRGLGETQYF.

This chain connects TRBV27 to TRBJ1-6, with 7 positions matching TRBD1. V lost 8 bases and J lost 8; bases outside the gene matches: 9. Germline loops: CDR1 MNHEY, CDR2 SMNVEV (reference sequence). CDR3 length: 14 residues. CDR3 sequence: CASLPYRGDSPLHF. The DNA of the CDR3 is TGTGCCAGCCTGCCATACAGGGGTGATTCACCCCTCCACTTT.

V and J are TRBV9 and TRBJ2-7, with TRBD2 matching 7 bases. The germline CDR1 and CDR2 sequences are SGDLS and YYNGEE. The CDR3 totals 15 residues. V was clipped by 2 bases and J by 0 bases; unmatched bases: 5. The CDR3 nucleotides read TGTGCCAGCAGCGTTGGCGGGGGACTCTCCTACGAGCAGTACTTC. Protein sequence: CASSVGGGLSYEQYF.

The chain employs TRBV27 and TRBJ2-5; TRBD1 matches 11 bases. The CDR3 has 16 amino acids. CDR1 is MNHEY and CDR2 is SMNVEV in the germline V gene (reference sequence). V shed 4 bases, J shed 11 bases, and the junction held 15 bases outside the gene matches. CDR3 residues: CASSSFGQGARGAQYF. The DNA for the CDR3 is TGTGCCAGCAGTTCGTTCGGACAGGGGGCAAGAGGGGCTCAGTACTTC.

The V call is TRBV7-9, the J call TRBJ2-3, with 8 bases identical to TRBD2. CDR3 length equals 14 residues. CDR1 is SEHNR, CDR2 FQNEAQ, per germline (reference sequence). J lost 1 base, V lost 3 bases, and 0 bases had no gene match. CDR3 region: CASSFSGGTDTQYF. The CDR3, as DNA: TGTGCCAGCAGCTTTAGCGGGGGCACAGATACGCAGTATTTT.

The chain uses TRBV27 and TRBJ2-7, with TRBD2 matching over 11 bases. The J segment lost 4 bases and the V segment lost 5 bases, leaving 10 bases of the junction unmatched. The CDR3 is 16 amino acids. Germline CDR1 reads MNHEY; CDR2 reads SMNVEV (reference sequence). The CDR3 loop reads CASSPLTTSGSYEQYF. CDR3 sequence (DNA): TGTGCCAGCAGTCCCCTTACCACTAGCGGGAGTTACGAGCAGTACTTC.

The V gene is TRBV19, the J gene TRBJ1-1; no firm D call. Germline V gives CDR1 LNHDA, CDR2 SQIVND (reference sequence). The V end was cut by 3 bases, the J end by 4 bases, with 12 bases between. CDR3 size: 14 residues. CDR3 region: CASSITRESTEAFF. DNA for the CDR3: TGTGCCAGTAGTATCACGCGGGAAAGCACTGAAGCTTTCTTT.

The chain employs TRBV7-3 and TRBJ1-2; 8 bases map to TRBD1. CDR3 length equals 14 residues. Trimming took 8 bases from V and 4 from J; bases not matched to a gene: 9. Germline CDR1 is SGHTA and CDR2 is FQGTGA. CDR3 amino acids: CASGRTGGAYGYTF. The CDR3 nucleotides read TGTGCCAGCGGACGAACAGGGGGGGCCTATGGCTACACCTTC.

This clone is a singleton in its sample. The rearrangement links TRBV19 to TRBJ2-5; 8 positions match TRBD1. This CDR3 has 15 residues. In germline, CDR1 is LNHDA, CDR2 SQIVND (reference sequence). V lost 2 bases, J lost 2 bases, and 4 bases stayed unmatched. CDR3 sequence (DNA): TGTGCCAGTAGTATAATACAGGGGGTGCAAGAGACCCAGTACTTC. Translated: CASSIIQGVQETQYF.

The V call is TRBV7-2, the J call TRBJ1-4; D may be TRBD1 (5 bases). The CDR3 totals 14 residues. Trimming removed 4 bases from V and 2 bases from J, with 8 bases in between. Germline loops: CDR1 SGHTA, CDR2 FQGNSA. CDR3: CASSSQATNEKLFF. CDR3 bases: TGTGCCAGCAGCTCACAGGCGACTAATGAAAAACTGTTTTTT.

This sequence joins TRBV4-1 and TRBJ1-2, with 7 bases fitting TRBD1. Trimming removed 3 bases from V and 8 bases from J; junction bases left unmatched: 6. Germline-derived CDR1 and CDR2 are MGHRA and YSYEKL. The CDR3 runs 13 residues. The CDR3 loop reads CASSQQTGRGYTF. Written as DNA, the CDR3 is TGCGCCAGCAGCCAGCAGACAGGGCGCGGCTACACCTTC.

V is TRBV4-1 and J is TRBJ1-6, with TRBD1 matching 9 bases. This CDR3 spans 15 amino acids. With V trimmed by 0 bases and J by 9 bases, 3 bases remained unmatched. CDR1 is MGHRA and CDR2 is YSYEKL in the germline V gene. This CDR3 reads CASSQEGQGRSPLHF. CDR3 bases: TGCGCCAGCAGCCAAGAAGGACAGGGGCGTTCACCCCTCCACTTT.

The V and J genes are TRBV28 and TRBJ1-4; D gene uncertain. The CDR3 consists of 15 residues. V was pared by 5 bases and J by 0 bases, with 10 bases between. CDR1 is MDHEN, CDR2 SYDVKM, per germline. Written as DNA, the CDR3 is TGTGCCAGCAGTGCGACCGGGACAACTAATGAAAAACTGTTTTTT. This codes for CASSATGTTNEKLFF. Full variable domain (rest looked up from reference TRBV28 and TRBJ1-4): DVKVTQSSRYLVKRTGEKVFLECVQDMDHENMFWYRQDPGLGLRLIYFSYDVKMKEKGDIPEGYSVSREKKERFSLILESASTNQTSMYLCASSATGTTNEKLFFGSGTQLSVL.

The genes are TRBV27 and TRBJ1-6; 7 bases agree with TRBD1. After removal of 8 bases from V and 3 bases from J, the junction contained 13 bases not matched to a gene. The CDR3 runs 17 residues. Germline lookup yields CDR1 MNHEY and CDR2 SMNVEV (reference sequence). In DNA form, the CDR3 reads TGTGCCAGCGCTCGAACTCAGGGGGACAACTATAATTCACCCCTCCACTTT. It is translated as CASARTQGDNYNSPLHF.

This rearrangement joins TRBV18 to TRBJ1-5, with 12 bases lining up with TRBD1. The length of the CDR3 is 15 residues. J lost 5 bases, V lost 3 bases, and 2 bases had no gene match. Germline loops: CDR1 KGHSH, CDR2 LQKENI. The chain's CDR3 is CASSPGTGGDQPQHF. The CDR3 region has the DNA TGTGCCAGCTCACCCGGGACAGGGGGCGATCAGCCCCAGCATTTT.

This clone was found a few times. The chain couples TRBV7-3 to TRBJ1-5, with 8 bases that match TRBD1. CDR1 SGHTA and CDR2 FQGTGA come from the germline V gene. CDR3 length: 17 amino acids. V lost 7 bases to trimming and J lost 6 bases; unmatched junction nucleotides: 17. The CDR3, as DNA: TGTGCCAGCACCGACACCTCCGGACAGGGAGGAGGTCAGCCCCAGCATTTT. Translated: CASTDTSGQGGGQPQHF.

The J gene is TRBJ2-2, the V gene TRBV7-2; D is uncertain. V was cut by 0 bases and J by 2 bases, with 4 bases left in between. Germline V CDR1 and CDR2: SGHTA, FQGNSA. CDR3 length equals 14 residues. CDR3 in DNA: TGTGCCAGCAGCTTAGCCAGAAACACCGGGGAGCTGTTTTTT. It specifies CASSLARNTGELFF. Full variable domain (remainder filled in from reference TRBV7-2 and TRBJ2-2): GAGVSQSPSNKVTEKGKDVELRCDPISGHTALYWYRQSLGQGLEFLIYFQGNSAPDKSGLPSDRFSAERTGGSVSTLTIQRTQQEDSAVYLCASSLARNTGELFFGEGSRLTVL.

The chain joins TRBV6-5 to TRBJ1-5; D uncertain. Germline lookup yields CDR1 MNHEY and CDR2 SVGAGI. The CDR3 extends over 12 amino acids. V was shortened by 9 bases and J by 4 bases, with 10 bases between the two germline ends. The CDR3, as DNA: TGTGCCAGTCGGGCGGGGAATCAGCCCCAGCATTTT. This codes for CASRAGNQPQHF.

The V call is TRBV7-2, the J call TRBJ1-1; D call uncertain. Germline V CDR1 and CDR2: SGHTA, FQGNSA. This CDR3 contains 14 residues. The V and J ends lost 4 bases and 0 bases respectively, with 9 bases between them. The CDR3 region has the DNA TGTGCCAGCAGCTACAGCCTCATGAACACTGAAGCTTTCTTT. Amino acid sequence: CASSYSLMNTEAFF. Drawing the rest from reference TRBV7-2 and TRBJ1-1, the complete variable domain is GAGVSQSPSNKVTEKGKDVELRCDPISGHTALYWYRQSLGQGLEFLIYFQGNSAPDKSGLPSDRFSAERTGGSVSTLTIQRTQQEDSAVYLCASSYSLMNTEAFFGQGTRLTVV.